Shown below are 24 T cell receptor beta chains from a single sample sequenced in a study of identical twins. From the 5' RACE reads, TCRdb called clonotypes with MiXCR, one entry per CDR3 protein. The sample lists about 280,000 distinct CDR3 sequences; about 8.3% were seen once. This sample also belongs to another study, concerning yellow fever vaccine responses in identical twins.

Source material: memory (CD45RO+) T cells sorted from blood. The receptor source for this set is a woman between 18 and 29 years old in good health.

V gene TRBV5-6 combines with J gene TRBJ2-7; 10 positions agree with TRBD1. Trimming removed 4 bases from V and 3 bases from J; junction bases left unmatched: 7. The CDR3 is made up of 15 amino acids. CDR1 and CDR2 from the germline V gene are SGHDT and YYEEEE. This CDR3 reads CASSRTTGGYYEQYV. The CDR3 nucleotides are TGTGCCAGCAGCCGGACGACAGGGGGCTACTACGAGCAGTACGTC.

This clonotype was observed a few times. CDR3 amino acids: CATSDQREVNEQFF. For the CDR3, the DNA is TGTGCCACCAGTGATCAGCGGGAGGTCAATGAGCAGTTCTTC. The chain joins TRBV24-1 to TRBJ2-1, with 9 bases lining up with TRBD2. The CDR3 is made up of 14 amino acids. The ends lost 3 bases at V and 6 bases at J; junction bases unmatched: 2. Germline V gene data show CDR1 as KGHDR and CDR2 as SFDVKD.

J is TRBJ2-7 and V is TRBV5-1; TRBD1 might be the D (8 bases). CDR1 and CDR2 (germline): SGHRS, YFSETQ. This CDR3 region has 14 residues. V lost 2 bases to trimming and J lost 5 bases, with 14 bases between them. The CDR3 sequence: CASSLGQGGDEQYF. The CDR3 bases are TGCGCCAGCAGCTTAGGACAGGGAGGGGACGAGCAGTACTTC.

This clonotype was found a few times. This chain links TRBV10-1 with TRBJ2-1; TRBD2 agrees at 10 bases. The CDR3 extends over 14 amino acids. Germline loops: CDR1 WNHNN, CDR2 SYGVQD (reference sequence). With 4 bases clipped from V and 7 bases from J, the junction kept 4 bases outside the gene matches. The CDR3 nucleotides are TGCGCCAGCAGTGTAGCGGGGGGTGGTAATGAGCAGTTCTTC. This gives the protein CASSVAGGGNEQFF.

In its sample, this clonotype was seen many times. This sequence joins TRBV10-3 and TRBJ2-1, with D perhaps TRBD2 (5 bases). The CDR3 sequence is 15 residues long. Germline CDR1 is ENHRY and CDR2 is SYGVKD. V was cut by 3 bases and J by 6 bases, with 15 bases left in between. CDR3 amino acids: CAISEGRTTGNEQFF. The CDR3, as DNA: TGTGCCATCAGTGAAGGGAGAACCACGGGCAATGAGCAGTTCTTC.

This clonotype was seen more than once but under ten times. The V call is TRBV10-3, the J call TRBJ2-7, with TRBD2 matching 8 bases. CDR1 and CDR2 (germline): ENHRY, SYGVKD. The CDR3 spans 15 residues. V gave up 6 bases and J gave up 0 bases; unmatched junction bases: 7. The CDR3 here is CAISPGGGSSYEQYV. The CDR3 DNA reads as TGTGCCATCAGCCCGGGAGGGGGTAGCTCCTACGAGCAGTACGTC.

The chain combines TRBV6-5 with TRBJ1-5; TRBD1 matches at 7 bases. The ends lost 2 bases at V and 2 bases at J; junction bases unmatched: 0. Germline V gene sequence: CDR1 MNHEY, CDR2 SVGAGI. CDR3 size: 14 residues. CDR3 amino acids: CASSYDRGNQPQHF. As DNA, the CDR3 is TGTGCCAGCAGTTACGACAGGGGCAATCAGCCCCAGCATTTT.

At least ten counts were recorded for this clonotype. V is TRBV6-4 and J is TRBJ2-3; TRBD1 matches 8 bases. The CDR3 totals 16 residues. The V gene's germline CDR1 is MRHNA and CDR2 SNTAGT. J lost 4 bases, V lost 2 bases, and 8 bases had no gene match. The CDR3 loop is CASSDTTGDGADTQYF. The CDR3 coding sequence is TGTGCCAGCAGTGACACGACAGGGGATGGCGCAGATACGCAGTATTTT.

The rearrangement uses TRBV27 and TRBJ1-6; D unresolved. V was shortened by 8 bases and J by 3 bases, with 14 bases between the two germline ends. The CDR3 runs 15 residues. CDR1 MNHEY and CDR2 SMNVEV come from the germline V gene (reference sequence). CDR3 nucleotide sequence: TGTGCCAGCGTGAGGCTGGGAAGCTATAATTCACCCCTCCACTTT. It specifies CASVRLGSYNSPLHF.

The J gene is TRBJ2-3, the V gene TRBV5-1; D remains unclear. Germline V gives CDR1 SGHRS, CDR2 YFSETQ. Trimming removed 1 base at V and 2 bases at J, with 8 bases between. The CDR3 is made up of 14 amino acids. This chain's CDR3 is CASSLSQTTDTQYF. The CDR3 DNA reads as TGCGCCAGCAGCTTGTCACAAACCACAGATACGCAGTATTTT. Using reference TRBV5-1 and TRBJ2-3 for the parts outside the CDR3, the full variable domain is KAGVTQTPRYLIKTRGQQVTLSCSPISGHRSVSWYQQTPGQGLQFLFEYFSETQRNKGNFPGRFSGRQFSNSRSEMNVSTLELGDSALYLCASSLSQTTDTQYFGPGTRLTVL.

At least ten counts were recorded for this clonotype. The CDR3 nucleotides are TGTGCCAGCAGTGCGAAGGGGACTGAAGCTTTCTTT. As protein: CASSAKGTEAFF. V gene TRBV25-1 combines with J gene TRBJ1-1; tentatively, D is TRBD1 (5 bases). The germline V gene encodes CDR1 MGHDK and CDR2 SYGVNS. Trimming took off 4 bases at V and 5 bases at J, with 8 bases between the two ends. This CDR3 spans 12 amino acids. The entire variable domain, with the rest obtained from reference TRBV25-1 and TRBJ1-1, is as follows: EADIYQTPRYLVIGTGKKITLECSQTMGHDKMYWYQQDPGMELHLIHYSYGVNSTEKGDLSSESTVSRIRTEHFPLTLESARPSHTSQYLCASSAKGTEAFFGQGTRLTVV.

This chain uses TRBV5-5 with TRBJ2-2, with 8 bases that match TRBD2. CDR1 and CDR2 (germline): SGHKS, YYEKEE (reference sequence). CDR3 length equals 15 residues. Trimming cost V 5 bases and J 1 base; bases outside gene matches: 4. The chain's CDR3 is CASSNLAGNTGELFF. The CDR3 nucleotides read TGTGCCAGCAGTAACCTAGCGGGGAACACCGGGGAGCTGTTTTTT.

This clonotype was seen repeatedly, ten times or more. The J gene is TRBJ2-7, the V gene TRBV7-9; no reliable D call. This CDR3 has 12 amino acids. Trimming took 4 bases from V and 4 from J, leaving 8 bases between them. Per the germline V gene, CDR1 is SEHNR and CDR2 is FQNEAQ (reference sequence). The CDR3, as DNA: TGTGCCAGCAGCTCAACCGTGTACGAGCAGTACTTC. Its translation is CASSSTVYEQYF.

This clonotype was seen ten or more times. The germline gene is not matched at one end of the junction; a read error may be the cause. J is TRBJ2-5 and V is TRBV5-1; D is unresolved. Germline lookup yields CDR1 SGHRS and CDR2 YFSETQ. This CDR3 has 13 residues. For the CDR3, the DNA is TGTGCCAGCAGCTTGGGCGGACAAGAGACCCAGTACTTC. It specifies CASSLGGQETQYF.

There are many counts of this clonotype. The chain is built from TRBV12-3 or TRBV12-4 and TRBJ2-7; 10 bases are shared with TRBD1. J gave up 6 bases and V 5 bases, and 7 bases lay outside the gene matches. The CDR3 extends over 14 amino acids. CDR3 nucleotide sequence: TGTGCCAGCAGTCGGACAGGGGGAGTTTCCGAGCAGTACTTC. It yields the protein CASSRTGGVSEQYF.

V usage is TRBV5-1 and J usage is TRBJ1-2, with D possibly being TRBD1 (5 bases). V gave up 4 bases and J gave up 8 bases, with 15 bases separating them. This CDR3 has 13 amino acids. Germline V gives CDR1 SGHRS, CDR2 YFSETQ. CDR3 sequence reads: CASSAEGQDGYTF. In nucleotides, the CDR3 is TGCGCCAGCAGCGCAGAGGGGCAGGACGGCTACACCTTC.

The chain is built from TRBV12-3 or TRBV12-4 and TRBJ1-1, with 7 bases fitting TRBD1. There are 16 residues in the CDR3. V was clipped by 5 bases and J by 0 bases; unmatched bases: 9. The CDR3 sequence: CASSPTGRPMNTEAFF. The CDR3 nucleotides are TGTGCCAGCAGTCCGACAGGGCGACCCATGAACACTGAAGCTTTCTTT.

This clonotype was counted a few times. V is TRBV11-2 and J is TRBJ2-5; tentative D call: TRBD1 (5 bases). The CDR3 runs 15 residues. The V end lost 2 bases, the J end lost 0 bases, and 10 bases lay between the germline ends. Germline V CDR1 and CDR2: SGHAT, FQNNGV. The CDR3 region is CASSLYRRDQETQYF. For the CDR3, the DNA is TGTGCCAGCAGCTTATATCGCAGGGACCAAGAGACCCAGTACTTC.

This clonotype was seen repeatedly, ten times or more. This chain uses TRBV3-1 with TRBJ1-2; no firm D call. In germline, CDR1 is LGHDT, CDR2 YNNKEL (reference sequence). The ends were cut back, 1 base at V and 5 bases at J, with 11 bases in the middle. The CDR3 spans 14 residues. This chain's CDR3 is CASSQARSYYGYTF. The CDR3 DNA sequence: TGTGCCAGCAGCCAAGCGAGGAGTTATTATGGCTACACCTTC.

This clonotype was counted ten times or more. V and J are TRBV4-1 and TRBJ2-7, with 12 bases lining up with TRBD1. J gave up 3 bases and V 4 bases, and 19 bases lay outside the gene matches. Germline V lookup: CDR1 MGHRA, CDR2 YSYEKL. The CDR3 covers 20 residues. CDR3 protein: CASSPMTGLGQGAESYEQYV. The CDR3 nucleotides are TGCGCCAGCAGCCCGATGACAGGGCTGGGACAGGGGGCAGAGAGCTACGAGCAGTACGTC.

This clonotype was detected a few times. This chain joins TRBV28 and TRBJ1-1; no reliable D call. The CDR3 sequence is 14 residues long. The V end lost 5 bases, the J end lost 3 bases, and 13 bases lay between the germline ends. From germline, CDR1 is MDHEN and CDR2 SYDVKM. The CDR3 region has the DNA TGTGCCAGCAGTCTAGCTGGCCGATACACTGAAGCTTTCTTT. Encoded protein: CASSLAGRYTEAFF.

Many counts were recorded for this clonotype. The rearrangement joins TRBV10-3 to TRBJ2-2; D may correspond to TRBD1 or TRBD2 (5 bases each). V shed 0 bases and J shed 0 bases, with 8 bases lying between them. Germline V lookup: CDR1 ENHRY, CDR2 SYGVKD. The CDR3 consists of 16 residues. CDR3 nucleotides: TGTGCCATCAGTGAGTCCGGGACCTCGAACACCGGGGAGCTGTTTTTT. Encoded protein: CAISESGTSNTGELFF.

This chain uses TRBV29-1 with TRBJ2-2; TRBD1 matches 7 bases. From germline, CDR1 is SQVTM and CDR2 ANQGSEA. Trimming took 4 bases from V and 6 from J; bases not matched to a gene: 8. CDR3 length: 14 amino acids. CDR3 amino acids: CSVGETGSAGELFF. CDR3 nucleotide sequence: TGCAGCGTTGGCGAGACAGGGTCAGCCGGGGAGCTGTTTTTT.

This clonotype showed up many times. The chain joins TRBV7-2 to TRBJ2-1; 10 bases map to TRBD2. CDR3 length: 16 amino acids. Germline lookup yields CDR1 SGHTA and CDR2 FQGNSA. Trimming removed 3 bases from V and 4 bases from J; junction bases left unmatched: 6. CDR3 residues: CASSFLGLATYNEQFF. DNA of the CDR3: TGTGCCAGCAGCTTTCTGGGACTAGCGACTTACAATGAGCAGTTCTTC. Full variable domain (missing parts from reference TRBV7-2 and TRBJ2-1): GAGVSQSPSNKVTEKGKDVELRCDPISGHTALYWYRQSLGQGLEFLIYFQGNSAPDKSGLPSDRFSAERTGGSVSTLTIQRTQQEDSAVYLCASSFLGLATYNEQFFGPGTRLTVL.